Sequencing of this T cell receptor beta chain was carried out in a study of shared clonotypes between healthy human individuals (dated by TCRdb to 2018 to 2021). Notes on the research overall: Two women and a few men aged 18 to 49 years were included in the cohort. To estimate repertoire size and how much clonotype sharing occurs between individuals, the study deeply sequenced the blood TCR repertoires of five healthy adults. For each donor, CD4 naive and CD4 memory were each run on three plates, CD8 naive on two plates, and CD8 memory on one plate. Leukapheresis yielded between about 0.85 and 10 billion PBMCs per donor. To increase sequencing depth and limit assay-specific biases, TCR repertoire library preparation and sequencing were carried out by different laboratories using diverse techniques. The research as a whole found: Because the study included only a small number of donors, the genetic and exposure-history diversity represented was limited. Naive subsets generally had larger estimated clonotype richness than memory subsets. Roughly 5% of naive CD4, 3.5% of naive CD8, about 2.5% of memory CD4, and less than 0.45% of memory CD8 clonotypes were shared across a handful of donors. Pairwise subsampling indicated that sequencing depth was expected to affect the degree of clonotype sharing among donors. Compared with non-shared clonotypes, the clonotypes found in all four sorted-subset donors had higher generation probabilities. Sampling was limited to blood, and TCR repertoires in tissue likely differ from TCR repertoires in blood. Incomplete sequencing was indicated by rarefaction of sorted-subset datasets, despite the large sequencing depth.

Using the deep immunoSEQ assay, multiplex PCR amplified TCR CDR3 regions from genomic DNA. For each cell subset, the extracted genomic DNA was distributed evenly across all wells of several immunoSEQ 96-well plates, and each plate served as one replicate. For sorted subsets, roughly 200 ng of genomic DNA, equivalent to roughly 30,000 T cell genomes, went into each replicate PCR. Purified libraries were quantified with a Qubit 3.0 fluorometer, sized on a Bioanalyzer 2100, and re-quantified with the KAPA Library Quantification kit. Each immunoSEQ 96-well plate was sequenced on its own single-read 150-cycle Illumina NextSeq 550 flow cell. Regarding the original processing steps: The immunoSEQ output contained only junctional sequences without quality scores, so filtering could not match that applied to full-length reads. To assign V/J genes and CDR3, sequences were annotated against IMGT germline references using PyIR, a Python wrapper for IgBLAST v1.9. Reads were removed for weak V/J assignments (E-value above 1e-6), missing CDR3, stop codons, out-of-frame junctions, or ambiguous translated residues. V3J clonotypes were defined as sequences sharing the same inferred V gene, J gene, and CDR3 amino acid sequence. Percentage overlap between repertoires was calculated by dividing the number of shared unique clonotypes by the size of the smaller repertoire. Richness of each repertoire was evaluated using RTK rarefaction, the Chao1 estimator, and Recon v2.1 estimates of unobserved clonotypes. For all TCRbeta clonotypes obtained by the gDNA method from several donors, generation probabilities were computed with OLGA. Held by TCRdb, this immuneACCESS table contains in-frame sequences only and omits some clones. Under half of the omission traces to an unresolved V gene where checked; the cause of the rest is unknown. V and J calls and clone size follow that table, whereas D and trimming were derived from the DNA. The sample yields millions of clones; about 92% were counted once. The top ten clones comprise around 0.14% of the sample.

The donors were healthy, HIV-negative adults who had no recently reported acute infections or vaccinations. Every donor was a Caucasian adult living in Nashville, Tennessee, USA. CD4+ T cells were enriched by magnetic negative selection; naive cells were then positively selected on CD45RA, and the negative fraction formed the memory subset. After blood collection by leukapheresis, PBMCs were isolated using Ficoll-Histopaque density gradient centrifugation and then cryopreserved in the vapor phase of liquid nitrogen. Analytical flow cytometry was used to check the purity and quantity of every magnetically sorted T cell population. From each sorted fraction, genomic DNA was isolated and quantified by UV absorbance on a Nanodrop 2000c. Note on this clone: The antigen it recognizes is unknown. Base qualities are not recorded, but no much larger clone differs from it by a single base.

The cysteine opens and the phenylalanine closes a CDR3 of 13 amino acids. Only the CDR3 portion is preserved as DNA: 39 bases, with reading frame beginning at the first base. According to the germline V gene, CDR1 reads MNHNS and CDR2 reads SASEGT. At the junction V is shortened by 6 bases and J by 2 bases, with 11 bases in between. The sequenced sample consisted of naive CD4+ T cells sorted from blood. The meaning of the sample's cell subset or site label: CD45RA+ positively selected. The V and J segments used are TRBV6-1 and TRBJ2-7; TRBD1 is perhaps the D gene, given 5 matching bases. This clonotype was sampled from a man younger than 35 in good health. The bases are TGTGCCAGCAGGACAGACAATACCTACGAGCAGTACTTC. This yields the protein CASRTDNTYEQYF.